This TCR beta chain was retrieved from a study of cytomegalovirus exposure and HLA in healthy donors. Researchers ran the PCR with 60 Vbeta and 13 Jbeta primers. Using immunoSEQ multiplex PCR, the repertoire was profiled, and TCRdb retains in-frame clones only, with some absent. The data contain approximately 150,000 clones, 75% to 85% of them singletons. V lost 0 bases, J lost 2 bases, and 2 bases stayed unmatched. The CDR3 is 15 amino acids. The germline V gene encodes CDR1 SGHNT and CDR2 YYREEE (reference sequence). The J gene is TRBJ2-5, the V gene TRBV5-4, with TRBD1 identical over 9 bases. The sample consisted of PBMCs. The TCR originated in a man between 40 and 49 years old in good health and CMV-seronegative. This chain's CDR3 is CASSLGGQGQETQYF. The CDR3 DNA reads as TGTGCCAGCAGCTTGGGTGGACAGGGGCAAGAGACCCAGTACTTC.